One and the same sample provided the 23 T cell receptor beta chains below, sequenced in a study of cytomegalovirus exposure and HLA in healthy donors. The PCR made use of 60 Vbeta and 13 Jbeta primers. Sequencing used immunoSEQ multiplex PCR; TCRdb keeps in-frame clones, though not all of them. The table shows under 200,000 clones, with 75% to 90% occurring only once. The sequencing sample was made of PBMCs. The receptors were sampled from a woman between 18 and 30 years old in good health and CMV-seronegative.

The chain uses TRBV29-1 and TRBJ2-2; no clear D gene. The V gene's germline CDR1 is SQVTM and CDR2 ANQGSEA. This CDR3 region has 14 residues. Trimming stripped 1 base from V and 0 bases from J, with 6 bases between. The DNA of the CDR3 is TGCAGCGTTGAAGCTGTCGCGAACACCGGGGAGCTGTTTTTT. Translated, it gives CSVEAVANTGELFF.

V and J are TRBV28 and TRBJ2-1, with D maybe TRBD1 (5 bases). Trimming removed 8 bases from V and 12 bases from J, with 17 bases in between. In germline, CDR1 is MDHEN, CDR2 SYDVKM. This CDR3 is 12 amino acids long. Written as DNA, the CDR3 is TGTGCCAGCGCGCCCCCCCCAGGGCCGCAGTTCTTC. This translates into CASAPPPGPQFF. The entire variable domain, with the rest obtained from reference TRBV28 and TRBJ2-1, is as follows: DVKVTQSSRYLVKRTGEKVFLECVQDMDHENMFWYRQDPGLGLRLIYFSYDVKMKEKGDIPEGYSVSREKKERFSLILESASTNQTSMYLCASAPPPGPQFFGPGTRLTVL.

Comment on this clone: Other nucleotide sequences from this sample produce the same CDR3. CDR3 sequence (DNA): TGTGCCAGCGCCGGGACAGGGCCCCACGAGCAGTACTTC. Amino acids: CASAGTGPHEQYF. This chain links TRBV6-5 with TRBJ2-7, with 9 bases identical to TRBD1. The CDR3 is 13 amino acids. The J segment lost 5 bases and the V segment lost 8 bases, leaving 7 bases of the junction unmatched. Germline CDR1 MNHEY, CDR2 SVGAGI.

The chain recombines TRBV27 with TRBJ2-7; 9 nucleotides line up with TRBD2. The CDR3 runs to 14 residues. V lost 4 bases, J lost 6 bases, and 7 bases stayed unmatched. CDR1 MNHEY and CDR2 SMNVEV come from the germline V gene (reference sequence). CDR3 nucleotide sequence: TGTGCCAGCAGTTATGGCGGGAGGGCGGGCGAGCAGTACTTC. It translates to CASSYGGRAGEQYF.

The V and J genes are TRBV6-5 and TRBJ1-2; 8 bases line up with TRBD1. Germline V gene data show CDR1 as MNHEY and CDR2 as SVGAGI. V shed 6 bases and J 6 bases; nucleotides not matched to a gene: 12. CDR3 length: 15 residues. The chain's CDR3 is CASRPTGTGVDGYTF. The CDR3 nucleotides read TGTGCCAGCAGACCCACCGGGACAGGAGTCGATGGCTACACCTTC.

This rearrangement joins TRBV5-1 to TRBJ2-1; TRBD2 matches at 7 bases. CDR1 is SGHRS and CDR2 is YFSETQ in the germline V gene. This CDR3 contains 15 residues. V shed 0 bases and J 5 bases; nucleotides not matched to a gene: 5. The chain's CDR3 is CASSLVAGVNNEQFF. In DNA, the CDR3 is TGCGCCAGCAGCTTGGTAGCGGGCGTCAACAATGAGCAGTTCTTC.

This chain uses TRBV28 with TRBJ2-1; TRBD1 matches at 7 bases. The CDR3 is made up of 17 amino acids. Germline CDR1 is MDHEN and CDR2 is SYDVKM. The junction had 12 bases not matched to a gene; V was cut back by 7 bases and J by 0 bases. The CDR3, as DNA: TGTGCCAGCACTTCTAGACCGGGACAGAGCTCCTACAATGAGCAGTTCTTC. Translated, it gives CASTSRPGQSSYNEQFF.

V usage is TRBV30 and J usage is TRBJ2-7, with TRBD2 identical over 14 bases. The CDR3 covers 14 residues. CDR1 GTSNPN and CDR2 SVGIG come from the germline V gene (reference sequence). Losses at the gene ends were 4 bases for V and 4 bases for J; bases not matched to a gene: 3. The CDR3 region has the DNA TGTGCCTGGAATGGACTAGCGGGGGGTTACGAGCAGTACTTC. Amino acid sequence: CAWNGLAGGYEQYF.

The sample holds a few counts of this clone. In DNA form, the CDR3 reads TGTGCCACCGCAGCAGGGGGCTATACCGGGGAGCTGTTTTTT. Translation: CATAAGGYTGELFF. The V and J genes are TRBV6-5 and TRBJ2-2; 8 nucleotides match TRBD1. CDR3 length: 14 amino acids. Germline V CDR1 and CDR2: MNHEY, SVGAGI. V lost 10 bases to trimming and J lost 5 bases; unmatched junction nucleotides: 9.

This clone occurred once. CDR3 nucleotides: TGTGCCAGCAGTGAGACTCTAGAATACACCATATATTTT. It specifies CASSETLEYTIYF. The rearrangement uses TRBV2 and TRBJ1-3; no clear D gene. The germline V and J ends were trimmed by 3 bases and 8 bases, with 11 bases remaining between them. Germline V gives CDR1 SNHLY, CDR2 FYNNEI. The CDR3 spans 13 residues.

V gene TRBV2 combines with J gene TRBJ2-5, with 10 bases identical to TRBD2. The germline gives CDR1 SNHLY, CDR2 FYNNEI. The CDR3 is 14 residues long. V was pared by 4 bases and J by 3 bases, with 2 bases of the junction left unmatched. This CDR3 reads CASSALAGEETQYF. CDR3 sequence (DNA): TGTGCCAGCAGTGCCCTAGCGGGAGAAGAGACCCAGTACTTC.

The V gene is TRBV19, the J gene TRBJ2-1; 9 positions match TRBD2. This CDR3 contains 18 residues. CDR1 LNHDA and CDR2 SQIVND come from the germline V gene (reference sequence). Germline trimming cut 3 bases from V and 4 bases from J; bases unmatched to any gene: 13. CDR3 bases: TGTGCCAGTAGTATTGCCCTCCGAGTAGCGGGGGCGTACAATGAGCAGTTCTTC. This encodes CASSIALRVAGAYNEQFF.

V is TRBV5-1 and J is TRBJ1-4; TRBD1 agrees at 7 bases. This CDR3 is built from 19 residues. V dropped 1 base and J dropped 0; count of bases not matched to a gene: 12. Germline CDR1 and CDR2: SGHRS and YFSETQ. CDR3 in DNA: TGCGCCAGCAGCTTGTGGCAGGGGGGCGACCAGGCAACTAATGAAAAACTGTTTTTT. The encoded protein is CASSLWQGGDQATNEKLFF.

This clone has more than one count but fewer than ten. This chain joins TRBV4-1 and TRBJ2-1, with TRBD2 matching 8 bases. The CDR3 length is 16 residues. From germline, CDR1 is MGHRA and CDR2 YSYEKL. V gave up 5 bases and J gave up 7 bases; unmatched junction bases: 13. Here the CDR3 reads CASSFVGETSVNEQFF. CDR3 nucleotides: TGCGCCAGCAGCTTTGTTGGAGAGACTAGCGTTAATGAGCAGTTCTTC.

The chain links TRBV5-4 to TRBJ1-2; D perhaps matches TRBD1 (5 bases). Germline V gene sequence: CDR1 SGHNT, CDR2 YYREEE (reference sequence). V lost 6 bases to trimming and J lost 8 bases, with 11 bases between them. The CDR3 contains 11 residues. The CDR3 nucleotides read TGTGCCAGCACCCAAGGGGCGGGCTACACCTTC. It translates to CASTQGAGYTF.

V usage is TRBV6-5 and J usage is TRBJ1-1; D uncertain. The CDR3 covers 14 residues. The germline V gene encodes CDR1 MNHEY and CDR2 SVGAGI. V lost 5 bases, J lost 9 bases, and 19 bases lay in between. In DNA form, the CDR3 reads TGTGCCAGCAGTACCCCGAGCGAACGAAACAAAGCTTTCTTT. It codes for CASSTPSERNKAFF.

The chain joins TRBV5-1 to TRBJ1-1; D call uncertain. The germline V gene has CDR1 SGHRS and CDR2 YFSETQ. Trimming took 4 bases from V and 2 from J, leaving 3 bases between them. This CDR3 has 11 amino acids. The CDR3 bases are TGCGCCAGCAGCCTCAACACTGAAGCTTTCTTT. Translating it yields CASSLNTEAFF.

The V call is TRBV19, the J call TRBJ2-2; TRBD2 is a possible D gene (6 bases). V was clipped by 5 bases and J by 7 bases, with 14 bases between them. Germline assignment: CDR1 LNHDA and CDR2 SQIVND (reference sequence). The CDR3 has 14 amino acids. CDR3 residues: CASSGGPYVGELFF. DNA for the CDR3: TGTGCCAGTAGTGGAGGGCCATATGTCGGGGAGCTGTTTTTT.

In DNA, the CDR3 is TGTGCCAGCAGCTTACCCGCAGGGCCCTATAATGAAAAACTGTTTTTT. This sequence encodes CASSLPAGPYNEKLFF. The chain joins TRBV7-9 to TRBJ1-4; TRBD1 might be the D (5 bases). V shed 2 bases and J shed 4 bases, with 14 bases lying between them. From germline, CDR1 is SEHNR and CDR2 FQNEAQ (reference sequence). CDR3 length: 16 residues.

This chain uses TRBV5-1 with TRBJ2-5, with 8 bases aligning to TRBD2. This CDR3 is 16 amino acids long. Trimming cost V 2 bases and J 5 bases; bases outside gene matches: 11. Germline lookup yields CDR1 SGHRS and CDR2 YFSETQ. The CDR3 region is CASSFTGERERETQYF. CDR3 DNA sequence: TGCGCCAGCAGCTTCACCGGGGAGCGGGAGCGGGAGACCCAGTACTTC. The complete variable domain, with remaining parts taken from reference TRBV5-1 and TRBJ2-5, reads KAGVTQTPRYLIKTRGQQVTLSCSPISGHRSVSWYQQTPGQGLQFLFEYFSETQRNKGNFPGRFSGRQFSNSRSEMNVSTLELGDSALYLCASSFTGERERETQYFGPGTRLLVL.

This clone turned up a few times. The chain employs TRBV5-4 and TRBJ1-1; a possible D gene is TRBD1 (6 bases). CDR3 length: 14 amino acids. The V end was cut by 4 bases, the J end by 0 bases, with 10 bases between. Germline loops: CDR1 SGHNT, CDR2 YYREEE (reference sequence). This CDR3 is CASSQGGLNTEAFF. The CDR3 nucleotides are TGTGCCAGCAGCCAAGGGGGATTGAACACTGAAGCTTTCTTT.

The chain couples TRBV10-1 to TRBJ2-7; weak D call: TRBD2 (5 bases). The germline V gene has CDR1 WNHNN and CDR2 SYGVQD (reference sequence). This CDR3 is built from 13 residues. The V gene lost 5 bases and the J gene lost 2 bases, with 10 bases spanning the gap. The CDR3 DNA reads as TGCGCCAGCAGTTTGGGAGTACCCTACGAGCAGTACTTC. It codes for CASSLGVPYEQYF.

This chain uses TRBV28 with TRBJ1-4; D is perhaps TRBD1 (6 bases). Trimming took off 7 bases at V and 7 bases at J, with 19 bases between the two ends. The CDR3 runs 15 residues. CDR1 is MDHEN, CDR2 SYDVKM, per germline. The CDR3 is CASTEPRGPGEKLFF. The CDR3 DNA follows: TGTGCCAGCACTGAACCCAGGGGCCCAGGTGAAAAACTGTTTTTT. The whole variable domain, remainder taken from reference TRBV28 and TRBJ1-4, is DVKVTQSSRYLVKRTGEKVFLECVQDMDHENMFWYRQDPGLGLRLIYFSYDVKMKEKGDIPEGYSVSREKKERFSLILESASTNQTSMYLCASTEPRGPGEKLFFGSGTQLSVL.